The 8 T cell receptor beta chains below come from one sample, sequenced in a study of T-cell reconstitution after alpha-beta-depleted transplantation in children. During its preparation, the TCRbeta library received unique molecular identifiers. MiXCR was run by TCRdb on the PCR reads, yielding one entry per CDR3 protein. The profile shows 250,000 to 300,000 distinct CDR3 sequences, 10% of them singletons. Sequencing used PBMCs, obtained before TCRalphabeta/CD19-depleted stem cell transplant. All receptors derive from a boy less than two years old with acute myeloid leukemia, due to receive a stem cell transplant.

This clonotype showed up just a few times. The V call is TRBV5-1, the J call TRBJ2-3; 7 bases are shared with TRBD2. With V trimmed by 5 bases and J by 2 bases, 17 bases remained unmatched. Germline CDR1 is SGHRS and CDR2 is YFSETQ. CDR3 length: 18 residues. The CDR3 here is CASRFLVQGGGFTDTQYF. The CDR3 DNA is TGCGCCAGCAGGTTTCTAGTTCAAGGCGGGGGATTCACAGATACGCAGTATTTT.

This clonotype was recorded at least ten times. V usage is TRBV28 and J usage is TRBJ2-7; maybe TRBD1 (6 bases). V lost 5 bases to trimming and J lost 7 bases, with 12 bases between them. The CDR3 is 12 residues long. Germline CDR1 is MDHEN and CDR2 is SYDVKM. CDR3 sequence reads: CASSRRGLEQYF. In DNA form, the CDR3 reads TGTGCCAGCAGTAGAAGGGGGTTGGAGCAGTACTTC. The whole variable domain, remainder taken from reference TRBV28 and TRBJ2-7, is DVKVTQSSRYLVKRTGEKVFLECVQDMDHENMFWYRQDPGLGLRLIYFSYDVKMKEKGDIPEGYSVSREKKERFSLILESASTNQTSMYLCASSRRGLEQYFGPGTRLTVT.

The table lists this clonotype with many counts. V usage is TRBV4-1 and J usage is TRBJ2-5; 9 bases line up with TRBD1. The V and J ends lost 5 bases and 5 bases, in that order; junction bases with no gene match: 6. The CDR3 is made up of 14 amino acids. Germline V CDR1 and CDR2: MGHRA, YSYEKL. Here the CDR3 DNA reads TGCGCCAGCAGCACCCGGACAGGGGATGAGACCCAGTACTTC. This encodes CASSTRTGDETQYF.

This clonotype was recorded many times. The chain carries TRBV5-1 and TRBJ2-2; D is tentatively TRBD1 or TRBD2 (5 bases each). CDR3 length: 16 residues. The V end lost 0 bases, the J end lost 4 bases, and 13 bases lay between the germline ends. CDR1 and CDR2 from the germline V gene are SGHRS and YFSETQ. CDR3 bases: TGCGCCAGCAGCTTGGCGGTCCTGGGGGTCACCGGGGAGCTGTTTTTT. Translated: CASSLAVLGVTGELFF.

This clonotype was counted at least ten times. The chain is built from TRBV29-1 and TRBJ1-4; D call uncertain. Germline lookup yields CDR1 SQVTM and CDR2 ANQGSEA. The CDR3 covers 11 residues. Trimming stripped 2 bases from V and 7 bases from J, with 5 bases between. The CDR3 bases are TGCAGCGTTGAACTTGGTGAAAAACTGTTTTTT. Protein: CSVELGEKLFF. Based on the CDR3 plus reference TRBV29-1 and TRBJ1-4, the full variable domain is SAVISQKPSRDICQRGTSLTIQCQVDSQVTMMFWYRQQPGQSLTLIATANQGSEATYESGFVIDKFPISRPNLTFSTLTVSNMSPEDSSIYLCSVELGEKLFFGSGTQLSVL.

There are many counts of this clonotype. This chain uses TRBV29-1 with TRBJ2-2, with D perhaps TRBD2 (6 bases). CDR1 and CDR2 from the germline V gene are SQVTM and ANQGSEA. V was trimmed by 4 bases and J by 2 bases, leaving 11 bases between them. This CDR3 has 14 amino acids. The DNA of the CDR3 is TGCAGCGTTGGGAGACTAGACAACACCGGGGAGCTGTTTTTT. It is translated as CSVGRLDNTGELFF.

This clonotype occurred many times. The V gene is TRBV20-1, the J gene TRBJ1-6, with TRBD1 identical over 7 bases. CDR1 DFQATT and CDR2 SNEGSKA come from the germline V gene (reference sequence). CDR3 size: 15 residues. V gave up 4 bases and J gave up 4 bases; unmatched junction bases: 7. DNA of the CDR3: TGCAGTGCTAACAGGGGAACCCAATATAATTCACCCCTCCACTTT. Its protein is CSANRGTQYNSPLHF.

This clonotype was detected ten times or more. The rearrangement links TRBV6-5 to TRBJ2-1; weak D call: TRBD2 (5 bases). Trimming took 3 bases from V and 0 from J, leaving 12 bases between them. In germline, CDR1 is MNHEY, CDR2 SVGAGI. The CDR3 extends over 16 amino acids. CDR3 coding DNA: TGTGCCAGCAGTTATCTTCCTAGCTCCTCCTACAATGAGCAGTTCTTC. Translating it yields CASSYLPSSSYNEQFF.